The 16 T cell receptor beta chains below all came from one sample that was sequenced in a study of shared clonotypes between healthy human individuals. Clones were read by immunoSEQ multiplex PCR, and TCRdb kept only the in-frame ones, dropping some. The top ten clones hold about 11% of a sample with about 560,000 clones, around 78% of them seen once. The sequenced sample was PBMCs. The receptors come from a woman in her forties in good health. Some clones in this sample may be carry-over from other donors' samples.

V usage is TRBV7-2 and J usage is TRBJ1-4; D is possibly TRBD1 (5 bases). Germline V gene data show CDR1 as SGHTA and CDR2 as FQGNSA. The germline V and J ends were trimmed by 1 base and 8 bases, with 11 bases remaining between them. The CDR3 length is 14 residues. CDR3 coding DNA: TGTGCCAGCAGCTTAGACAGCAGGGACGAAAAACTGTTTTTT. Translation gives CASSLDSRDEKLFF.

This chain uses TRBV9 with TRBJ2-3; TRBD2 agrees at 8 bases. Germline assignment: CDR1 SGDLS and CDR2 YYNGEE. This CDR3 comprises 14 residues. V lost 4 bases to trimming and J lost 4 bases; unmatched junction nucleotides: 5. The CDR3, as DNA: TGTGCCAGCAGCCAAGCGGGAGATTCAGATACGCAGTATTTT. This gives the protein CASSQAGDSDTQYF. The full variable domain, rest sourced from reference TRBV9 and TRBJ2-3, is DSGVTQTPKHLITATGQRVTLRCSPRSGDLSVYWYQQSLDQGLQFLIQYYNGEERAKGNILERFSAQQFPDLHSELNLSSLELGDSALYFCASSQAGDSDTQYFGPGTRLTVL.

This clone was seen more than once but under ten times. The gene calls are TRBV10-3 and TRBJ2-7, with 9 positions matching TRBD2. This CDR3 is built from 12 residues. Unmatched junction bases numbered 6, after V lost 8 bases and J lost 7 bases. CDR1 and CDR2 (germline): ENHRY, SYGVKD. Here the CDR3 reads CAIAGGPQEQYF. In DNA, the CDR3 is TGTGCCATCGCGGGAGGGCCACAGGAGCAGTACTTC.

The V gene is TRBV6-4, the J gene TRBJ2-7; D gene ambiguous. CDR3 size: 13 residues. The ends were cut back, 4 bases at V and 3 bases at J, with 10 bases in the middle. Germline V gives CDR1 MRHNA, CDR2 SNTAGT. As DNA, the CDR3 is TGTGCCAGCAGTGTTGCAGAAAACTACGAGCAGTACTTC. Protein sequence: CASSVAENYEQYF.

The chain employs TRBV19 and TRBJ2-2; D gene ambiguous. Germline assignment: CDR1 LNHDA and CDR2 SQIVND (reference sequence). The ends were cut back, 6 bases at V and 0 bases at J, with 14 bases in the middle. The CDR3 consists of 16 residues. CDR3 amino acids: CASRGSARANTGELFF. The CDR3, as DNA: TGTGCCAGTAGGGGTTCGGCAAGAGCGAACACCGGGGAGCTGTTTTTT.

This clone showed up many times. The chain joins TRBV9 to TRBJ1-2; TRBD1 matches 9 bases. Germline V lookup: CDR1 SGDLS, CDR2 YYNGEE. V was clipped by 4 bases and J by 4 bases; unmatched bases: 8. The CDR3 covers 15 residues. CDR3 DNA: TGTGCCAGCAGCTTAACCGGGACAGGGATCTATGGCTACACCTTC. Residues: CASSLTGTGIYGYTF.

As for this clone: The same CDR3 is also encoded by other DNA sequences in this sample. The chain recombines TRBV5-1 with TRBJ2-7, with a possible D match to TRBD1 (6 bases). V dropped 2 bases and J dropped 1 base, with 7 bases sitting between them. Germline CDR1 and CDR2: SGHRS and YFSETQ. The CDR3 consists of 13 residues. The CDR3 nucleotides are TGCGCCAGCAGCTTCGGACAGTCCTACGAGCAGTACTTC. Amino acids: CASSFGQSYEQYF.

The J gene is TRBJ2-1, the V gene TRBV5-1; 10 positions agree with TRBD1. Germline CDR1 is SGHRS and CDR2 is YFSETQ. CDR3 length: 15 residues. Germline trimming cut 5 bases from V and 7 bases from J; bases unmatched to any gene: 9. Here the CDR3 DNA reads TGCGCCAGCAGACTTGGACAGGGGGTGAGGAATGAGCAGTTCTTC. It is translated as CASRLGQGVRNEQFF.

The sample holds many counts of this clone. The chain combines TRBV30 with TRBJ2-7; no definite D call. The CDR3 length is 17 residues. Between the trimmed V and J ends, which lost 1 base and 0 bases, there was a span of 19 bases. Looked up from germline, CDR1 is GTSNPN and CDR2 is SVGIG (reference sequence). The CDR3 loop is CAWSDPRLRAHSYEQYF. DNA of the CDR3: TGTGCCTGGAGTGACCCCCGCCTACGGGCGCACTCCTACGAGCAGTACTTC.

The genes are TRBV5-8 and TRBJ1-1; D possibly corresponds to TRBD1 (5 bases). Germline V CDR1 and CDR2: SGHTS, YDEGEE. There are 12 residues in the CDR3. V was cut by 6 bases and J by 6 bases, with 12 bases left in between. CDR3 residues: CASTWGRAEAFF. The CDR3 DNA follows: TGTGCCAGCACCTGGGGGAGGGCTGAAGCTTTCTTT.

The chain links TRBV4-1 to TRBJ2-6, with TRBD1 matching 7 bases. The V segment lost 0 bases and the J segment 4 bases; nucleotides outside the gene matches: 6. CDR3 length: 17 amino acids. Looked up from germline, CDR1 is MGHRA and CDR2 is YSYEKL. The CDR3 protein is CASSQDRRGSGANVLTF. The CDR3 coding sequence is TGCGCCAGCAGCCAAGATCGCAGGGGGTCCGGGGCCAACGTCCTGACTTTC.

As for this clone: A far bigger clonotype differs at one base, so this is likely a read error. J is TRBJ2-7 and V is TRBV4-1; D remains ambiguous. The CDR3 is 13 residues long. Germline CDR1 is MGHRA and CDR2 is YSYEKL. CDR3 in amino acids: CASSQVGGYKQYF. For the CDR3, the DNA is TGCGCCAGCAGCCAAGTAGGTGGCTACAAGCAGTACTTC.

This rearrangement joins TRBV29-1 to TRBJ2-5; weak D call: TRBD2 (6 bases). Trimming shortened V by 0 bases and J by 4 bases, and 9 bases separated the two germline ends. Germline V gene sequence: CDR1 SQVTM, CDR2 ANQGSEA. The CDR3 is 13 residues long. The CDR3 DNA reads TGCAGCGTTGAAGAGGCGGGGACAGAGACCCAGTACTTC. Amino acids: CSVEEAGTETQYF.

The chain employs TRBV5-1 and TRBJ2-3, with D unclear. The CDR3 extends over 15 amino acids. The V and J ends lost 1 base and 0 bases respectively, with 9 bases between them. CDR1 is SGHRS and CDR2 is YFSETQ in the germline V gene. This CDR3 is CASSLLTASTDTQYF. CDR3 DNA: TGCGCCAGCAGCTTGCTTACAGCTAGCACAGATACGCAGTATTTT.

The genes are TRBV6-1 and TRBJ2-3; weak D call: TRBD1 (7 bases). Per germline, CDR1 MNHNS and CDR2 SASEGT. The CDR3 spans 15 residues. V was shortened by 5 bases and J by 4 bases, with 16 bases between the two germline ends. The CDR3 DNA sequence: TGTGCCAGCAGTCTGCAGGGGGAGCGGGCAGATACGCAGTATTTT. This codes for CASSLQGERADTQYF.

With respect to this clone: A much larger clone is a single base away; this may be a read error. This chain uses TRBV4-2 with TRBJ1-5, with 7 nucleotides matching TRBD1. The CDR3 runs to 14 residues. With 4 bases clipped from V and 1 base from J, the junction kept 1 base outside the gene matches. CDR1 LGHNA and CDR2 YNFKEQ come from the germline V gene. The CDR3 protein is CASSPGQSNQPQHF. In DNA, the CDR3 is TGTGCCAGCAGCCCGGGACAGAGCAATCAGCCCCAGCATTTT.